This TCR beta chain stems from a study of cytomegalovirus exposure and HLA in healthy donors. Whole-study findings and limits: The majority of CMV-associated TCR beta chains were reported as apparently HLA-restricted in a later analysis. HLA alleles were associated with around 17,000 TCR beta sequences in a later analysis at 0.05 false discovery rate.

As for this clone: What it binds is not known.

Between the trimmed V and J ends, which lost 0 bases and 6 bases, there was a span of 8 bases. Germline V gives CDR1 SEHNR, CDR2 FQNEAQ (reference sequence). The CDR3 totals 14 residues. The PCR had 60 Vbeta and 13 Jbeta primers. TCRdb keeps only in-frame clones here, not all; method: immunoSEQ multiplex PCR. The sample yields almost 85,000 clones, 78% seen once. The receptor was isolated from a male donor in good health and CMV-seropositive. Sequencing was done on a sample of PBMCs. The chain carries TRBV7-9 and TRBJ2-2; D remains unclear. The CDR3 is CASSLASDSGELFF. Here the CDR3 DNA reads TGTGCCAGCAGCTTAGCCTCAGATTCCGGGGAGCTGTTTTTT.